This TCR beta chain stems from a study of T cell responses to AZD1222 COVID-19 vaccine. V dropped 5 bases and J dropped 2; count of bases not matched to a gene: 9. The CDR3 loop spans 15 amino acids. Germline V gene data show CDR1 as SGHTS and CDR2 as YDEGEE. Assay used: immunoSEQ multiplex PCR; TCRdb lists only in-frame clones, some missing. Found here are about 140,000 clones, less than 95% of them singletons; the top ten hold approximately 2.8%. Sample: peripheral blood, taken on day 0 of AZD1222 vaccination. The rearrangement links TRBV5-8 to TRBJ1-2, with 7 positions matching TRBD1. The TCR comes from an adult in good health. DNA of the CDR3: TGTGCCAGCAGAGTGAACAGGGGCCGGAACTATGGCTACACCTTC. Its protein product is CASRVNRGRNYGYTF. The entire variable domain, with the rest obtained from reference TRBV5-8 and TRBJ1-2, is as follows: EAGVTQSPTHLIKTRGQQATLRCSPISGHTSVYWYQQALGLGLQFLLWYDEGEERNRGNFPPRFSGRQFPNYSSELNVNALELEDSALYLCASRVNRGRNYGYTFGSGTRLTVV.